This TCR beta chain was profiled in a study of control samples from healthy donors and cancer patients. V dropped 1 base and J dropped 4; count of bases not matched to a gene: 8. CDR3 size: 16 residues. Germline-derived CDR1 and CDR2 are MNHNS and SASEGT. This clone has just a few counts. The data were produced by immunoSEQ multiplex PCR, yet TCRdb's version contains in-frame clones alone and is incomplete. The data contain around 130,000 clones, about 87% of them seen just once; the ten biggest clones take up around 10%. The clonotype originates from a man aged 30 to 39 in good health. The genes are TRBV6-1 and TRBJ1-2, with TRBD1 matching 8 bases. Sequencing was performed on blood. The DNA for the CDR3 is TGTGCCAGCAGTGAAGAGCTACTCAGGGGGCCCTATGGCTACACCTTC. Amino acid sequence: CASSEELLRGPYGYTF.